This entry is about one TCR beta chain. The V end was cut by 2 bases, the J end by 3 bases, with 7 bases between. Germline assignment: CDR1 MNHEY and CDR2 SVGAGI. CDR3 length: 13 amino acids. This sample was taken from a study of Ad26.COV2.S vaccination and SARS-CoV-2 variants. This table comes from immunoSEQ multiplex PCR, and its TCRdb copy is limited to in-frame clones, with some not included. The data show a few hundred thousand clones, with about 89% seen just once and around 3% held by the top ten. Documented treatment: 15 to 20 received Ad26.COV2.S at low or high dose, single or two shots; about 5 received placebo; per-sample allocation not given. Vaccine and placebo recipients were sampled on day 63 after the first injection.

The input for sequencing was peripheral blood, taken in a trial of Ad26.COV2.S vaccine versus placebo. The sequence was obtained from a person between 18 and 65 years old who received the Ad26.COV2.S COVID-19 vaccine or a placebo. The chain uses TRBV6-5 and TRBJ1-2; D gene unclear. The CDR3 nucleotides are TGTGCCAGCAGTTACCGGGGATACTATGGCTACACCTTC. Amino acids: CASSYRGYYGYTF.